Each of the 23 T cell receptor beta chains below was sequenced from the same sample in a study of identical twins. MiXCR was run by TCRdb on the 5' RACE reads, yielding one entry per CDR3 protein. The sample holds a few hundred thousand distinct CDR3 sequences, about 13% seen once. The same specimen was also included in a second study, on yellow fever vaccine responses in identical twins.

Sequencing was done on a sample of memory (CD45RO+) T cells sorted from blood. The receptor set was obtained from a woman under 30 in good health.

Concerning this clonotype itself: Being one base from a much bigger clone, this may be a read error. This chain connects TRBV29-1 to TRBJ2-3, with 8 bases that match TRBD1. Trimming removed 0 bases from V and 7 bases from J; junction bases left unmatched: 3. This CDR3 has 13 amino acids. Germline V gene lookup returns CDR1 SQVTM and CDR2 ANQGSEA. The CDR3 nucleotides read TGCAGCGTTGAAGATAGGACAGGGAATACGCAGTATTTT. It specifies CSVEDRTGNTQYF.

The CDR3 loop is CASTRREQETQYF. CDR3 sequence (DNA): TGTGCCAGCACGCGGCGGGAACAAGAGACCCAGTACTTC. V is TRBV6-2 or TRBV6-3 and J is TRBJ2-5; perhaps TRBD2 as D (6 bases). V gave up 7 bases and J gave up 2 bases, with 11 bases separating them. CDR3 size: 13 residues. The V gene's germline CDR1 is MNHEY and CDR2 SVGEGT.

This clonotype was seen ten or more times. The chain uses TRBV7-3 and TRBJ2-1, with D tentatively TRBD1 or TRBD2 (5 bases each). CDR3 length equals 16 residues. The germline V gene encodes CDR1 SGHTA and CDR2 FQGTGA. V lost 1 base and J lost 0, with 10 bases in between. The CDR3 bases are TGTGCCAGCAGCTTAATTCCAGGGAGCTCCTACAATGAGCAGTTCTTC. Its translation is CASSLIPGSSYNEQFF.

The CDR3 nucleotides read TGTGCCAGCAGTTCCACCCTAGGGCCCAACCCCAATGAGCAGTTCTTC. It specifies CASSSTLGPNPNEQFF. V is TRBV27 and J is TRBJ2-1; no reliable D call. Trimming removed 4 bases from V and 6 bases from J, with 19 bases in between. The CDR3 length is 16 residues. Germline V gene lookup returns CDR1 MNHEY and CDR2 SMNVEV (reference sequence).

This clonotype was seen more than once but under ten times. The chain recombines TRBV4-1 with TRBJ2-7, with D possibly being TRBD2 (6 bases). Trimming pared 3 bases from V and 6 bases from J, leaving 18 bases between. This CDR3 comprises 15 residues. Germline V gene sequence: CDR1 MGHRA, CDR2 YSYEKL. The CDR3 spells CASSHPAGSAAEQYF. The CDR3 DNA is TGCGCCAGCAGCCACCCGGCGGGGTCAGCGGCCGAGCAGTACTTC.

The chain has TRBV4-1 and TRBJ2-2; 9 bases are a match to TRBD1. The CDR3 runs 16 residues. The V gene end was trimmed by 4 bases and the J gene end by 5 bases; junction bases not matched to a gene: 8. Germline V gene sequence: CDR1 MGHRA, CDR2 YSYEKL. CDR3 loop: CASSPQPGQGTGELFF. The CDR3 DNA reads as TGCGCCAGCAGCCCCCAACCGGGACAGGGAACCGGGGAGCTGTTTTTT.

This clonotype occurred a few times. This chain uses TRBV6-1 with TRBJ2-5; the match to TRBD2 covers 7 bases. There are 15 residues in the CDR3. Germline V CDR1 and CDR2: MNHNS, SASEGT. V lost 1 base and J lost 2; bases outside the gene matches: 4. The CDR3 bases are TGTGCCAGCAGTGAAGAGCCTAGCGGACAAGAGACCCAGTACTTC. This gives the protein CASSEEPSGQETQYF.

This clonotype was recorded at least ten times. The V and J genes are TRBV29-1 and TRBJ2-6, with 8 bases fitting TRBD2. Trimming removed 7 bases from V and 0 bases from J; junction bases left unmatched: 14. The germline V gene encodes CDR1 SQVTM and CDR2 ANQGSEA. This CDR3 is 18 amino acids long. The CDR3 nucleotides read TGCAGCGGCACCCAGGGTAGCGGGATTTTCTCTGGGGCCAACGTCCTGACTTTC. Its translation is CSGTQGSGIFSGANVLTF.

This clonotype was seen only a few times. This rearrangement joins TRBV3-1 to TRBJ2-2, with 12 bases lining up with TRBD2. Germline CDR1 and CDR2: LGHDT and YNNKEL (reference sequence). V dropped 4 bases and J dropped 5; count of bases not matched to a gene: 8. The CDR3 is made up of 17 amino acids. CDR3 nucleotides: TGTGCCAGCAGCCTGACTAGCGGGGGAATTGTAACCGGGGAGCTGTTTTTT. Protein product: CASSLTSGGIVTGELFF.

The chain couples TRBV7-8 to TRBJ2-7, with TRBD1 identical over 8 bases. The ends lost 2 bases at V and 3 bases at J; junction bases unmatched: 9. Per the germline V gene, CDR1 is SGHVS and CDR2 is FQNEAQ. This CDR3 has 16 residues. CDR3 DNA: TGTGCCAGCAGCTTACAGCGAGGGACAGGTATCTACGAGCAGTACTTC. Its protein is CASSLQRGTGIYEQYF.

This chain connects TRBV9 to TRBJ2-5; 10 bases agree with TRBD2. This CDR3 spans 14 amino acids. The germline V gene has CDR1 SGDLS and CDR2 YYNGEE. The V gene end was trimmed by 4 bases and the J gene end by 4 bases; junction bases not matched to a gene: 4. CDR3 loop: CASSLLAGAETQYF. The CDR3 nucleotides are TGTGCCAGCAGCCTCCTAGCGGGGGCAGAGACCCAGTACTTC.

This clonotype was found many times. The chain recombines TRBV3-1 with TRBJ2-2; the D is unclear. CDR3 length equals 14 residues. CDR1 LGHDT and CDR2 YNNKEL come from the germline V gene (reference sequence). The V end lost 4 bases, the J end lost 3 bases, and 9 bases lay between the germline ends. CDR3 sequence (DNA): TGTGCCAGCAGCCCCCCTGTGGACACCGGGGAGCTGTTTTTT. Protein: CASSPPVDTGELFF.

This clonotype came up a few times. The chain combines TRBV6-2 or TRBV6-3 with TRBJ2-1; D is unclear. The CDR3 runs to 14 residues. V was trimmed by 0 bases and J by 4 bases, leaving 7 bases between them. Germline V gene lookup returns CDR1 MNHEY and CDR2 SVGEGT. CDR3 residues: CASSYSQEYNEQFF. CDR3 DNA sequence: TGTGCCAGCAGTTACTCTCAGGAGTACAATGAGCAGTTCTTC.

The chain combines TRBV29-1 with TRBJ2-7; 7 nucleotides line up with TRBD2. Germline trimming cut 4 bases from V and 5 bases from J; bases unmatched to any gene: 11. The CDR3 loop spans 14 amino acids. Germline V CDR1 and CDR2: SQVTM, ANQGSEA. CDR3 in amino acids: CSVGLAALKNEQYF. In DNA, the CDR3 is TGCAGCGTTGGTCTAGCGGCCTTAAAGAACGAGCAGTACTTC.

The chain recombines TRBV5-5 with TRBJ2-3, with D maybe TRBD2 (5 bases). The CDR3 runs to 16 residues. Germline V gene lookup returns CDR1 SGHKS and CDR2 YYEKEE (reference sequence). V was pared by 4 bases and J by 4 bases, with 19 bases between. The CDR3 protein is CASSLRPGLGADTQYF. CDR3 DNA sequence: TGTGCCAGCAGCCTCCGACCGGGCCTCGGGGCAGATACGCAGTATTTT.

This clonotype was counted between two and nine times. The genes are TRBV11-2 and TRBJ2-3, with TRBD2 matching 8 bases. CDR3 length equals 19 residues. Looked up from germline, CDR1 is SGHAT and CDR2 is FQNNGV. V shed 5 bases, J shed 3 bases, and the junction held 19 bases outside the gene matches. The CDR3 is CASSGKDWRGEQVTDTQYF. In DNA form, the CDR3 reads TGTGCCAGCAGCGGCAAGGATTGGCGGGGGGAGCAGGTGACAGATACGCAGTATTTT.

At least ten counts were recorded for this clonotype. The CDR3 sequence is CASSGTSVRGEQFF. The CDR3 DNA reads TGTGCCAGCAGCGGGACTAGCGTTCGGGGTGAGCAGTTCTTC. The rearrangement links TRBV9 to TRBJ2-1; 9 nucleotides match TRBD2. The CDR3 loop spans 14 amino acids. The V gene's germline CDR1 is SGDLS and CDR2 YYNGEE. V lost 3 bases to trimming and J lost 9 bases; unmatched junction nucleotides: 7.

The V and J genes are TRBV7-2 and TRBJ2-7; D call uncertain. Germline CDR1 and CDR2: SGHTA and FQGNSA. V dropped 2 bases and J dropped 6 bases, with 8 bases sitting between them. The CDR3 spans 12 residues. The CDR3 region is CASSLFSREQYF. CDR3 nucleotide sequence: TGTGCCAGCAGCTTATTCAGCCGCGAGCAGTACTTC.

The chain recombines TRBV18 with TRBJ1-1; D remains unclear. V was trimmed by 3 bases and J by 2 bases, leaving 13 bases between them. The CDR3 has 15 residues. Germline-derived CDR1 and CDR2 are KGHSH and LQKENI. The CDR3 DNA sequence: TGTGCCAGCTCACCCCGGGAAGGGATCAACACTGAAGCTTTCTTT. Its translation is CASSPREGINTEAFF. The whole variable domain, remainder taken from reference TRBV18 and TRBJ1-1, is NAGVMQNPRHLVRRRGQEARLRCSPMKGHSHVYWYRQLPEEGLKFMVYLQKENIIDESGMPKERFSAEFPKEGPSILRIQQVVRGDSAAYFCASSPREGINTEAFFGQGTRLTVV.

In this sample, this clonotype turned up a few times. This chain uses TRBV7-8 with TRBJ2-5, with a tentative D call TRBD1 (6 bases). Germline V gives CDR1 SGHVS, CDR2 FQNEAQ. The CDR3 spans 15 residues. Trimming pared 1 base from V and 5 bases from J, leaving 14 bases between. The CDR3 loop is CASSLVGLTGETQYF. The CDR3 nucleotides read TGTGCCAGCAGCTTAGTTGGTCTTACAGGGGAGACCCAGTACTTC.

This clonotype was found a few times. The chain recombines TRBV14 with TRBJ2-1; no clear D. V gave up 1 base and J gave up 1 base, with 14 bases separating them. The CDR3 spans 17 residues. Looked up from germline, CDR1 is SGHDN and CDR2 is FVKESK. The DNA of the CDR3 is TGTGCCAGCAGCCAAGTCGGTCGACGGATTTCCTACAATGAGCAGTTCTTC. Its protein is CASSQVGRRISYNEQFF.

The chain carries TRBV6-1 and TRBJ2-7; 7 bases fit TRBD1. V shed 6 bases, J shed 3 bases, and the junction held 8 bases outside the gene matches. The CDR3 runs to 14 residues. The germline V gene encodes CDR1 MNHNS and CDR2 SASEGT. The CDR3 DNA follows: TGTGCCAGCAGAACATCGACAGGGCGCTACGAGCAGTACTTC. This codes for CASRTSTGRYEQYF.

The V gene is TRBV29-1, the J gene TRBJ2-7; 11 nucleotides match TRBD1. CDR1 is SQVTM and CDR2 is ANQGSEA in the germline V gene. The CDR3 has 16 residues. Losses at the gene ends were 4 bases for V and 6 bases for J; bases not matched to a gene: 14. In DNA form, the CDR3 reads TGCAGCGTTGTGAGGGGTCTATCCGGGACAGGGGGCGAGCAGTACTTC. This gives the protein CSVVRGLSGTGGEQYF.